Presented here are 7 T cell receptor beta chains from one specimen sequenced in a study of T cell responses to AZD1222 COVID-19 vaccine. Libraries were prepared by immunoSEQ multiplex PCR; TCRdb keeps only in-frame clonotypes and omits some of them. Of about 160,000 clones in the sample, approximately 90% were seen once. This sample comprised peripheral blood, obtained 28 days after the second AZD1222 dose. Receptor source: an adult who received the AZD1222 COVID-19 vaccine.

The chain has TRBV4-1 and TRBJ1-4, with a possible D match to TRBD1 (6 bases). The CDR3 is 15 amino acids. Germline values: CDR1 MGHRA, CDR2 YSYEKL. Trimming took off 0 bases at V and 8 bases at J, with 13 bases between the two ends. CDR3 nucleotide sequence: TGCGCCAGCAGCCAAGAGAAGGGGGTCCAAGAAAAACTGTTTTTT. Its translation: CASSQEKGVQEKLFF.

The rearrangement links TRBV27 to TRBJ2-2; a weak D match, TRBD1 (5 bases). Trimming cost V 2 bases and J 7 bases, with 11 bases left between them. The germline V gene has CDR1 MNHEY and CDR2 SMNVEV (reference sequence). CDR3 size: 14 residues. In DNA, the CDR3 is TGTGCCAGCAGTTTAGGGGCGACGGGCGGGGAGCTGTTTTTT. As protein: CASSLGATGGELFF.

The J gene is TRBJ1-2, the V gene TRBV19; D is uncertain. Per the germline V gene, CDR1 is LNHDA and CDR2 is SQIVND (reference sequence). Trimming pared 0 bases from V and 6 bases from J, leaving 14 bases between. CDR3 length equals 15 residues. Written as DNA, the CDR3 is TGTGCCAGTAGTATAGATCCCCGGTCTCAGGATGGCTACACCTTC. It codes for CASSIDPRSQDGYTF.

V and J are TRBV5-4 and TRBJ1-2, with 8 positions matching TRBD1. Germline CDR1 and CDR2: SGHNT and YYREEE (reference sequence). V lost 4 bases to trimming and J lost 2 bases; unmatched junction nucleotides: 4. The CDR3 length is 14 residues. In DNA form, the CDR3 reads TGTGCCAGCAGCCCGGGACAGGAGAACTATGGCTACACCTTC. Protein product: CASSPGQENYGYTF.

The chain employs TRBV10-2 and TRBJ1-2; 8 nucleotides match TRBD1. The V segment lost 2 bases and the J segment 6 bases; nucleotides outside the gene matches: 5. This CDR3 is built from 14 residues. The germline gives CDR1 WSHSY, CDR2 SAAADI. CDR3 sequence: CASSEDTGGDGYTF. CDR3 coding DNA: TGCGCCAGCAGTGAGGATACAGGGGGTGATGGCTACACCTTC.

This clone occurred a few times. V and J are TRBV18 and TRBJ2-3; D possibly corresponds to TRBD1 (5 bases). Germline CDR1 reads KGHSH; CDR2 reads LQKENI. This CDR3 has 14 amino acids. Deletions cut 1 base from V and 6 bases from J, with 11 bases between. Here the CDR3 DNA reads TGTGCCAGCTCACCACTGGGGCGCATCGATACGCAGTATTTT. Translation: CASSPLGRIDTQYF.

The genes are TRBV20-1 and TRBJ2-5; the D is unclear. This CDR3 contains 13 residues. V lost 3 bases and J lost 2, with 10 bases in between. Germline V gene lookup returns CDR1 DFQATT and CDR2 SNEGSKA (reference sequence). Here the CDR3 DNA reads TGCAGTGCTAGTCGTACGGTTCAAGAGACCCAGTACTTC. Its translation: CSASRTVQETQYF.